Following are 9 T cell receptor beta chains from one sample sequenced in a study of T cells and Merkel cell carcinoma outcomes. Profiled with immunoSEQ multiplex PCR; TCRdb holds only in-frame clones, not every one. The table includes approximately 15,000 clones, about 90% detected once. The sample consisted of tumor tissue from Merkel cell carcinoma. The receptors originated from a human donor with Merkel cell carcinoma.

The rearrangement uses TRBV5-1 and TRBJ1-5, with D tentatively TRBD1 (5 bases). The CDR3 loop spans 15 amino acids. Germline V gene lookup returns CDR1 SGHRS and CDR2 YFSETQ. V was shortened by 0 bases and J by 2 bases, with 9 bases between the two germline ends. The CDR3 DNA follows: TGCGCCAGCAGCTTGGACGGGGCCGGCAATCAGCCCCAGCATTTT. It is translated as CASSLDGAGNQPQHF.

This clone was seen just once. The CDR3 DNA is TGTGCCAGCAGTCGCCTGGGACTAGCGGGAGGGGGGGGGACCCAGTACTTC. Protein sequence: CASSRLGLAGGGGTQYF. J is TRBJ2-5 and V is TRBV28; 16 positions agree with TRBD2. Per germline, CDR1 MDHEN and CDR2 SYDVKM. With V trimmed by 5 bases and J by 7 bases, 10 bases remained unmatched. The CDR3 is 17 residues long.

The V call is TRBV18, the J call TRBJ1-1; D not certain. Trimming removed 6 bases at V and 2 bases at J, with 10 bases between. This CDR3 contains 13 residues. The germline V gene encodes CDR1 KGHSH and CDR2 LQKENI. The CDR3 region has the DNA TGTGCCAGCTCCCAGCGAAGCAACACTGAAGCTTTCTTT. As protein: CASSQRSNTEAFF.

The CDR3 DNA reads TGTGCCTGGAGTGTACAAGGGTCCGAGCCCCAGCATTTT. This sequence encodes CAWSVQGSEPQHF. This chain links TRBV30 with TRBJ1-5; D gene uncertain. Trimming removed 0 bases from V and 8 bases from J, with 11 bases in between. The CDR3 is made up of 13 amino acids. Germline V gives CDR1 GTSNPN, CDR2 SVGIG (reference sequence).

This clone has more than one count but fewer than ten. V is TRBV7-2 and J is TRBJ2-1, with D maybe TRBD2 (6 bases). Trimming removed 4 bases at V and 8 bases at J, with 18 bases between. This CDR3 spans 15 amino acids. Germline values: CDR1 SGHTA, CDR2 FQGNSA. The CDR3 nucleotides read TGTGCCAGCAGCTCGCACCAACTAGCCTCCCATGAGCAGTTCTTC. It yields the protein CASSSHQLASHEQFF.

This chain uses TRBV5-6 with TRBJ1-5, with a weak D call TRBD1 (5 bases). The germline V gene encodes CDR1 SGHDT and CDR2 YYEEEE. The CDR3 has 13 amino acids. The V and J ends lost 2 bases and 11 bases respectively, with 14 bases between them. The CDR3 is CASSLETIGAQHF. The CDR3 nucleotides read TGTGCCAGCAGCTTAGAGACAATAGGGGCCCAGCATTTT.

The rearrangement joins TRBV5-5 to TRBJ1-2; no definite D call. Trimming cost V 0 bases and J 5 bases, with 14 bases left between them. The CDR3 is 15 amino acids. Per the germline V gene, CDR1 is SGHKS and CDR2 is YYEKEE (reference sequence). The CDR3 bases are TGTGCCAGCAGCTTGGCAGTGGCCGGTAATTATGGCTACACCTTC. Its protein is CASSLAVAGNYGYTF.

This clone was seen just once. The chain recombines TRBV18 with TRBJ2-1; 9 positions agree with TRBD2. The CDR3 loop spans 14 amino acids. Per the germline V gene, CDR1 is KGHSH and CDR2 is LQKENI. Trimming cost V 6 bases and J 9 bases; bases outside gene matches: 9. CDR3 loop: CASSLGTSNVEQFF. The DNA for the CDR3 is TGTGCCAGCTCTCTCGGGACTAGCAACGTTGAGCAGTTCTTC.

CDR3: CASSQEVSQIYGLTF. In nucleotides, the CDR3 is TGTGCCAGCAGCCAAGAGGTGTCACAAATATACGGCCTGACTTTC. The rearrangement joins TRBV14 to TRBJ2-6; D is uncertain. The CDR3 contains 15 residues. The V end lost 0 bases, the J end lost 15 bases, and 18 bases lay between the germline ends. Germline V CDR1 and CDR2: SGHDN, FVKESK.